This T cell receptor (beta chain) is from a study of shared clonotypes between healthy human individuals. Study-wide points: The study's rarefaction showed incomplete sorted-subset sequencing despite large depth.

Turning to this clone: Its antigen remains unknown. One end of the junction fails to match germline, which may point to a read error.

Germline CDR1 reads SSHAT; CDR2 reads FNYEAQ (reference sequence). This CDR3 spans 15 amino acids. The method was immunoSEQ multiplex PCR; TCRdb's version includes in-frame clones alone and lacks a portion of them. The sample has a few million clones; almost 96% are singletons. The TCR comes from a man in his late teens or twenties in good health. Sequenced input: naive CD4+ T cells sorted from blood. Regarding subset: CD45RA+ positively selected. The J gene is TRBJ2-5, the V gene TRBV7-7, with 7 nucleotides matching TRBD2. CDR3 sequence reads: CASSLGEGLGKTQYF. CDR3 nucleotide sequence: TGTGCTAGCAGCTTAGGGGAGGGCCTCGGGAAGACCCAGTACTTC.